A selection of T cell receptor beta chains follows, all from one sample in a study of blood T cell repertoires in COVID-19. Measured with immunoSEQ multiplex PCR; TCRdb has only the in-frame clones, and not every one. The data hold more than 300,000 clones, with approximately 91% observed a single time. The sequenced sample consisted of PBMCs or T cells enriched from blood (not recorded which). The receptors stem from a woman aged 25 to 39 who had been exposed to COVID-19. The CDR3 runs from the conserved cysteine through the conserved F or W. Fields, in order: D gene, V gene, J gene, clone size, CDR3 DNA, CDR3 protein. The D gene is left open where the match is weak. Clone size is given for some rows only: seen once, a few or many times, or a class if the clone is expanded.

D: .; V: TRBV5-1; J: TRBJ2-7; size: .; DNA: TGCGCCAGCAGCTTACGGGGGAGTCGGGGCGAGCAGTACTTC; CDR3: CASSLRGSRGEQYF
D: TRBD1; V: TRBV6-1; J: TRBJ1-6; size: .; DNA: TGTGCCAGCAGTGAACAGGGGGCTGTAAATAATTCACCCCTCCACTTT; CDR3: CASSEQGAVNNSPLHF
D: TRBD1; V: TRBV4-1; J: TRBJ1-1; size: .; DNA: TGCGCCAGCAGCCAAGTCCAGGGGGGCACTGAAGCTTTCTTT; CDR3: CASSQVQGGTEAFF
D: TRBD2; V: TRBV19; J: TRBJ2-3; size: .; DNA: TGTGCCAGTAGTACGACTAGCGGGGGGGCGTCTAATACGCAGTATTTT; CDR3: CASSTTSGGASNTQYF
D: .; V: TRBV7-2; J: TRBJ1-1; size: .; DNA: TGTGCCAGCAGCTCACAGGGTGTGGGCACTGAAGCTTTCTTT; CDR3: CASSSQGVGTEAFF
D: TRBD1; V: TRBV5-1; J: TRBJ2-7; size: once; DNA: TGCGCCAGCAGCCTCCGGGACAGGGAACCCTACGAGCAGTACTTC; CDR3: CASSLRDREPYEQYF
D: .; V: TRBV30; J: TRBJ1-1; size: .; DNA: TGTGGCCTTTGGGGGGTGAACACTGAAGCTTTCTTT; CDR3: CGLWGVNTEAFF
D: .; V: TRBV11-1; J: TRBJ2-5; size: few; DNA: TGTGCCAGCAGCCCTATCGGAGAGACCCAGTACTTC; CDR3: CASSPIGETQYF
D: TRBD1; V: TRBV29-1; J: TRBJ1-2; size: .; DNA: TGCAGCGGAACTAGGGACAGCTCTAACTATGGCTACACCTTC; CDR3: CSGTRDSSNYGYTF
D: TRBD1; V: TRBV7-9; J: TRBJ1-3; size: .; DNA: TGTGCCAGCACCTTGACAGGGGGGAGTGGAAACACCATATATTTT; CDR3: CASTLTGGSGNTIYF
D: .; V: TRBV19; J: TRBJ2-3; size: .; DNA: TGTGCCAGTAGTCCGGCGGGGCCCACAGATACGCAGTATTTT; CDR3: CASSPAGPTDTQYF
D: .; V: TRBV25-1; J: TRBJ2-1; size: .; DNA: TGTGCCAGCAGGGGCGGCAGGGGCTACCTGTACAATGAGCAGTTCTTC; CDR3: CASRGGRGYLYNEQFF
D: .; V: TRBV5-1; J: TRBJ1-1; size: .; DNA: TGCGCCAGCAGCTTGGGCGGGCAAAACACTGAAGCTTTCTTT; CDR3: CASSLGGQNTEAFF
D: TRBD1; V: TRBV7-8; J: TRBJ1-1; size: .; DNA: TGTGCCAGCAGCCCCCGGGACAGGGGATCCCCAAGGACGAACACTGAACATGAAGCTTTCTTT; CDR3: CASSPRDRGSPRTNTEHEAFF
D: .; V: TRBV10-3; J: TRBJ2-7; size: .; DNA: TGTGCCATCAGTGCCCTCGAGATCGAGCAGTACTTC; CDR3: CAISALEIEQYF
D: TRBD1; V: TRBV7-9; J: TRBJ2-1; size: once; DNA: TGTGCCAGCAACAGAGGAGGCAGGGGGCTTGGGGATGAGCAGTTCTTC; CDR3: CASNRGGRGLGDEQFF
D: .; V: TRBV3-1/TRBV3-2; J: TRBJ1-1; size: .; DNA: TGTGCCAGCAGCCAAGATCAGGGAGGGGCGAACACTGAAGCTTTCTTT; CDR3: CASSQDQGGANTEAFF
D: .; V: TRBV6-2/TRBV6-3; J: TRBJ2-1; size: .; DNA: TGTGCCAGCAGTCGAGGAATAAATGAGCAGTTCTTC; CDR3: CASSRGINEQFF
D: .; V: TRBV5-1; J: TRBJ2-5; size: .; DNA: TGCGCCAGCAGCTTGGGAGTTACGGAAGAGACCCAGTACTTC; CDR3: CASSLGVTEETQYF
D: TRBD2; V: TRBV7-9; J: TRBJ2-3; size: once; DNA: TGTGCCAGCAGCCCGTGGACTAGTTCGAGCACAGATACGCAGTATTTT; CDR3: CASSPWTSSSTDTQYF
D: TRBD1; V: TRBV5-1; J: TRBJ2-5; size: .; DNA: TGCGCCAGCAGCCCTCCCTCAGACAGGGCCTTCCAAGAGACCCAGTACTTC; CDR3: CASSPPSDRAFQETQYF
D: .; V: TRBV12-3/TRBV12-4; J: TRBJ1-1; size: .; DNA: TGTGCCAGCAGCCGGACAGCAGAAGCTTTCTTT; CDR3: CASSRTAEAFF
D: TRBD1; V: TRBV2; J: TRBJ1-1; size: .; DNA: TGTGCCAGTTATCTCCCCCCGACAGGGCCGGGCACTGAAGCTTTCTTT; CDR3: CASYLPPTGPGTEAFF
D: .; V: TRBV7-9; J: TRBJ1-3; size: .; DNA: TGTGCCAGCAGCTTAGGGGGGCAGAGAGTCGGAAACACCATATATTTT; CDR3: CASSLGGQRVGNTIYF
D: .; V: TRBV10-3; J: TRBJ1-1; size: .; DNA: TGTGCCATCAGTGATACGGGGGGTTATGCTGAAGCTTTCTTT; CDR3: CAISDTGGYAEAFF
D: .; V: TRBV2; J: TRBJ2-5; size: .; DNA: TGTGCCAGCAGTTCATTAGCAGGGCTGGAGACCCAGTACTTC; CDR3: CASSSLAGLETQYF
D: TRBD1; V: TRBV13; J: TRBJ1-3; size: .; DNA: TGTGCCAGCAGCTCGGGACAGGGGGCACACACCATATATTTT; CDR3: CASSSGQGAHTIYF
D: .; V: TRBV5-1; J: TRBJ1-3; size: .; DNA: TGCGCCAGCAGCGACGGCGCGGGGGGAAACACCATATATTTT; CDR3: CASSDGAGGNTIYF
D: .; V: TRBV19; J: TRBJ2-1; size: .; DNA: TGTGCCAGTAGTACTGGACAGTTCTACAATGAGCAGTTCTTC; CDR3: CASSTGQFYNEQFF
D: .; V: TRBV19; J: TRBJ1-3; size: .; DNA: TGTGCCAGTAGTATAACAGGGTCGGCAGACACCATATATTTT; CDR3: CASSITGSADTIYF
D: TRBD2; V: TRBV11-3; J: TRBJ2-1; size: .; DNA: TGTGCCAGCAGCTGGGGAGAGGTAGCGGGGGGCTACAATGAGCAGTTCTTC; CDR3: CASSWGEVAGGYNEQFF
D: TRBD2; V: TRBV11-2; J: TRBJ2-7; size: .; DNA: TGTGCCAGCAGCACCGGGACTAGCGGGGGGGGTAGCGAGCAGTACTTC; CDR3: CASSTGTSGGGSEQYF
D: TRBD1; V: TRBV29-1; J: TRBJ2-2; size: .; DNA: TGCAGCGTTGGACAGGGGGCCACCGGGGAGCTGTTTTTT; CDR3: CSVGQGATGELFF
D: .; V: TRBV12-3/TRBV12-4; J: TRBJ1-2; size: .; DNA: TGTGCCAGCAGTAGAGGACACAACTATGGCTACACCTTC; CDR3: CASSRGHNYGYTF
D: TRBD1; V: TRBV24-1; J: TRBJ1-2; size: .; DNA: TGTGCCACCAGTGATTTCCCGACAGGGGGGATAGGTGGCTACACCTTC; CDR3: CATSDFPTGGIGGYTF
D: .; V: TRBV11-1; J: TRBJ2-5; size: .; DNA: TGTGCCAGCAGCTTATTTCGGGGAAGGGTGGTCGAGACCCAGTACTTC; CDR3: CASSLFRGRVVETQYF
D: .; V: TRBV5-5; J: TRBJ2-7; size: .; DNA: TGTGCCAGCAGCTTGGCTGGGGGGACCGGAGAGCAGTACTTC; CDR3: CASSLAGGTGEQYF
D: .; V: TRBV27; J: TRBJ2-7; size: .; DNA: TGTGCCAGCAGTTTATTGACCATTGGGCCCTACGAGCAGTACTTC; CDR3: CASSLLTIGPYEQYF
D: TRBD1; V: TRBV6-5; J: TRBJ1-1; size: .; DNA: TGTGCCAGCAGGCGGAGGGACAGGGGTTTTCAAGCTTTCTTT; CDR3: CASRRRDRGFQAFF
D: TRBD1; V: TRBV12-3/TRBV12-4; J: TRBJ2-7; size: .; DNA: TGTGCCAGCAGTACAGGGGACGTGCAGTACTTC; CDR3: CASSTGDVQYF
D: TRBD1; V: TRBV30; J: TRBJ1-6; size: .; DNA: TGTGCCTGGAGGGGGACAGGGAGAAATTCACCCCTCCACTTT; CDR3: CAWRGTGRNSPLHF
D: TRBD1; V: TRBV3-1/TRBV3-2; J: TRBJ1-1; size: .; DNA: TGTGCCAGCAGCAAACGACAGGGGTCTGAAGCTTTCTTT; CDR3: CASSKRQGSEAFF
D: .; V: TRBV5-6; J: TRBJ2-7; size: .; DNA: TGTGCCAGCAGCTTGGGGGGCCTTACTCCCTACGAGCAGTACTTC; CDR3: CASSLGGLTPYEQYF
D: .; V: TRBV18; J: TRBJ1-4; size: .; DNA: TGTGCCAGCTCACGAGGGTTTTTT; CDR3: CASSRGFF
D: .; V: TRBV6-5; J: TRBJ1-2; size: .; DNA: TGTGCCATTTCTCCGACCAGGGAGGCCTATGGCTACACCTTC; CDR3: CAISPTREAYGYTF
D: .; V: TRBV3-1/TRBV3-2; J: TRBJ1-4; size: .; DNA: TGTGCCAGCAGCCAAGCCTCCCAGGGGAGTGAAAAACTGTTTTTT; CDR3: CASSQASQGSEKLFF
D: TRBD2; V: TRBV27; J: TRBJ2-7; size: .; DNA: TGTGCCAGCATAACGCCTAGCGGGGCTGACGAGCAGTACTTC; CDR3: CASITPSGADEQYF
D: .; V: TRBV5-1; J: TRBJ2-2; size: .; DNA: TGCGCCAGCAGCTTGCTCGCTGGGCCGAACACCGGGGAGCTGTTTTTT; CDR3: CASSLLAGPNTGELFF
D: .; V: TRBV7-2; J: TRBJ2-1; size: .; DNA: TGTGCCAGCAGTTCATACGGACGGCTCGGGGCCTACAATGAGCAGTTCTTC; CDR3: CASSSYGRLGAYNEQFF
D: TRBD1; V: TRBV13; J: TRBJ1-2; size: .; DNA: TGTGCCAGCAGCCGGACAGGGGATCGAAAGGACTATGGCTACACCTTC; CDR3: CASSRTGDRKDYGYTF
D: TRBD2; V: TRBV6-5; J: TRBJ2-2; size: .; DNA: TGTGCCACCATGGTCCTAGCGGGGAACACCGGGGAGCTGTTTTTT; CDR3: CATMVLAGNTGELFF
D: TRBD2; V: TRBV25-1; J: TRBJ2-3; size: .; DNA: TGTGCCAGCAGTGGGGGACTAGCGGGCCGCACAGATACGCAGTATTTT; CDR3: CASSGGLAGRTDTQYF
D: TRBD1; V: TRBV4-1; J: TRBJ1-1; size: .; DNA: TGCGCCAGCAGCCAAGCGTCTGGGACAGCGCACACTGAAGCTTTCTTT; CDR3: CASSQASGTAHTEAFF
D: .; V: TRBV29-1; J: TRBJ1-4; size: .; DNA: TGCAGCGTTGGGCCCAGGGGCGCAACTAATGAAAAACTGTTTTTT; CDR3: CSVGPRGATNEKLFF
D: TRBD1; V: TRBV3-1/TRBV3-2; J: TRBJ2-6; size: .; DNA: TGTGCCAGCAGCCAAGGGACAGGGAGGTTCACTGGGGCCAACGTCCTGACTTTC; CDR3: CASSQGTGRFTGANVLTF
D: .; V: TRBV5-1; J: TRBJ1-4; size: .; DNA: TGCGCCAGCAGCTTTGATAGTAATGAAAAACTGTTTTTT; CDR3: CASSFDSNEKLFF
D: TRBD2; V: TRBV13; J: TRBJ2-1; size: .; DNA: TGTGCCAGCAGCTCGACCGGCGGGGGACACAATGAGCAGTTCTTC; CDR3: CASSSTGGGHNEQFF
D: .; V: TRBV5-1; J: TRBJ1-1; size: few; DNA: TGCGCCAGCAGCTTATCGGTACAGACCATGAACACTGAAGCTTTCTTT; CDR3: CASSLSVQTMNTEAFF